This entry concerns a single T cell receptor (beta chain). Here immunoSEQ multiplex PCR was the method, and the copy in TCRdb shows in-frame clones only, minus some. The sample carries 130,000 to 150,000 clones, 90% recorded once. These data belong to a study of T cell responses to AZD1222 COVID-19 vaccine. The sequenced sample was peripheral blood, obtained on day 0 of AZD1222 vaccination. This receptor was obtained from an adult in good health.

CDR3 bases: TGTGCCAGCAGCTTCTTCCGGGACAGGGATTTGTACGAGCAGTACTTC. Residues: CASSFFRDRDLYEQYF. The chain carries TRBV5-6 and TRBJ2-7; TRBD1 matches at 9 bases. CDR1 and CDR2 from the germline V gene are SGHDT and YYEEEE. This CDR3 contains 16 residues. V lost 2 bases and J lost 4; bases outside the gene matches: 10.